These 9 T cell receptor beta chains came from one sample sequenced in a study of blood T cell repertoires in COVID-19. Method: immunoSEQ multiplex PCR; TCRdb's copy keeps in-frame clones and lacks some. Altogether over 45,000 clones are present, 85% being singletons, with the ten largest covering about an eighth. The sequencing input was peripheral blood. Every receptor here comes from a human donor in a cohort sampled during active COVID-19.

The chain is built from TRBV5-4 and TRBJ2-2, with TRBD2 identical over 10 bases. The J segment lost 2 bases and the V segment lost 4 bases, leaving 5 bases of the junction unmatched. The CDR3 has 16 residues. Germline CDR1 SGHNT, CDR2 YYREEE (reference sequence). This CDR3 reads CASSPRTSGNTGELFF. DNA of the CDR3: TGTGCCAGCAGCCCCCGGACTAGCGGAAACACCGGGGAGCTGTTTTTT.

The chain recombines TRBV19 with TRBJ2-3, with 7 bases aligning to TRBD1. The germline V gene encodes CDR1 LNHDA and CDR2 SQIVND (reference sequence). V shed 10 bases, J shed 0 bases, and the junction held 7 bases outside the gene matches. CDR3 size: 14 residues. The CDR3 bases are TGTGCCACTAAGACGGACAGGAGCACAGATACGCAGTATTTT. Protein product: CATKTDRSTDTQYF.

The chain links TRBV18 to TRBJ2-2; 8 nucleotides match TRBD2. Germline V gene lookup returns CDR1 KGHSH and CDR2 LQKENI. V dropped 2 bases and J dropped 4; count of bases not matched to a gene: 6. This CDR3 comprises 16 residues. The CDR3: CASSPTGTSITGELFF. The CDR3, as DNA: TGTGCCAGCTCACCAACCGGGACTAGTATCACCGGGGAGCTGTTTTTT.

The rearrangement uses TRBV11-2 and TRBJ1-1; 9 bases are a match to TRBD1. Unmatched junction bases numbered 8, after V lost 4 bases and J lost 5 bases. Germline values: CDR1 SGHAT, CDR2 FQNNGV. The CDR3 spans 15 residues. The CDR3 DNA sequence: TGTGCCAGCAGCTCCTGGGGACAGGGACAAACTGAAGCTTTCTTT. Translated, it gives CASSSWGQGQTEAFF.

This chain joins TRBV4-2 and TRBJ2-2; 11 nucleotides line up with TRBD2. Germline assignment: CDR1 LGHNA and CDR2 YNFKEQ. V shed 2 bases, J shed 2 bases, and the junction held 7 bases outside the gene matches. This CDR3 is 18 amino acids long. The CDR3 DNA sequence: TGTGCCAGCAGCCAACGATTACTAGCGGGAGTTAACACCGGGGAGCTGTTTTTT. Its protein product is CASSQRLLAGVNTGELFF.

The genes are TRBV9 and TRBJ1-4, with TRBD1 matching 9 bases. The CDR3 loop spans 15 amino acids. V lost 4 bases to trimming and J lost 11 bases; unmatched junction nucleotides: 12. Germline values: CDR1 SGDLS, CDR2 YYNGEE. The CDR3 nucleotides read TGTGCCAGCAGCCCCGAGACAGGGGGATATTCGAAACTGTTTTTT. Its protein is CASSPETGGYSKLFF.

This clone was seen once. This chain joins TRBV5-6 and TRBJ2-7, with 14 bases lining up with TRBD2. Germline V gene data show CDR1 as SGHDT and CDR2 as YYEEEE. Trimming removed 0 bases from V and 6 bases from J; junction bases left unmatched: 8. The CDR3 has 17 residues. In DNA form, the CDR3 reads TGTGCCAGCAGCTTGGAGGGACTAGCGGGAGAATGGGGCGAGCAGTACTTC. Amino acid sequence: CASSLEGLAGEWGEQYF.

The V gene is TRBV4-3, the J gene TRBJ2-5; 11 nucleotides agree with TRBD2. The CDR3 extends over 16 amino acids. With V trimmed by 3 bases and J by 3 bases, 6 bases remained unmatched. The V gene's germline CDR1 is LGHNA and CDR2 YSLEER. Here the CDR3 DNA reads TGCGCCAGCAGCCAGGTACTAGCGGGAGAGGAAGAGACCCAGTACTTC. Translated, it gives CASSQVLAGEEETQYF.

The rearrangement links TRBV7-3 to TRBJ2-1; 7 bases are shared with TRBD2. Losses at the gene ends were 2 bases for V and 0 bases for J; bases not matched to a gene: 16. The CDR3 runs to 20 residues. The germline V gene encodes CDR1 SGHTA and CDR2 FQGTGA. This chain's CDR3 is CASSLRATGRRGDSYNEQFF. In nucleotides, the CDR3 is TGTGCCAGCAGCTTACGGGCCACGGGCCGCCGGGGGGACTCCTACAATGAGCAGTTCTTC.